This T cell receptor beta chain originates from a study of post-analysis software for immune sequencing data. V was shortened by 3 bases and J by 11 bases, with 23 bases between the two germline ends. CDR3 length: 16 amino acids. Germline lookup yields CDR1 LNHNV and CDR2 YYDKDF (reference sequence). Overall study results and limits: Elevated frequency relative to controls characterized 4 or 5 TRBV segments in patients, TRBV5-6, TRBV5-1 and TRBV20-1 among them.

To note about this clonotype: No antigen is known for it.

Unique molecular identifiers had been added to the TCR beta cDNA libraries. MiXCR was run by TCRdb on the PCR reads, yielding one entry per CDR3 protein. This table holds approximately 400,000 distinct CDR3 sequences, approximately 33% found once. This sequence originates from a girl aged 5-17 years with multiple sclerosis. The chain joins TRBV15 to TRBJ1-5; D remains unclear. The sample comprised blood. The CDR3 sequence is CATSRGGVGSVLAQHF. CDR3 bases: TGTGCCACCAGCAGGGGAGGAGTCGGGTCCGTTTTAGCCCAGCATTTT. Using reference TRBV15 and TRBJ1-5 for the parts outside the CDR3, the full variable domain is DAMVIQNPRYQVTQFGKPVTLSCSQTLNHNVMYWYQQKSSQAPKLLFHYYDKDFNNEADTPDNFQSRRPNTSFCFLDIRSPGLGDTAMYLCATSRGGVGSVLAQHFGDGTRLSIL.